The source of this TCR beta chain is a study of TIL therapy for anti-PD-1-resistant metastatic lung cancer (dated by TCRdb to the early 2020s). Regarding the research as a whole: Tumors were harvested before any PD-1/PD-L1 blockade; patients then received nivolumab, and those progressing received lymphodepletion, expanded TIL infusion and IL-2. The cohort was composed predominantly of lung adenocarcinoma, with several EGFR-mutant and two ALK-rearranged tumors included, and half of patients were identified as current or former smokers. T cell receptor beta sequencing of tumor and peripheral blood was used to follow clonotypes across the tumor, the expanded TIL product and serial blood samples. A median non-synonymous tumor mutation burden of more than 1.2 mutations per megabase was determined across the cohort by whole-exome sequencing. Among the enrolled patients, the median age was approximately 54 years (range roughly 38-75), and the median tumor PD-L1 proportion score was roughly 6%.

TCR beta CDR3 regions were amplified from genomic DNA by bias-controlled multiplex PCR with the immunoSEQ v3 hsTCRB kit. TCR libraries were sequenced on an Illumina NextSeq 500 to around 2 million read pairs for survey level or 5-6 million for deep level. As for the original processing: Clonality was reported by immunoSEQ Analyzer software, which also assigned V, D and J genes and filtered out non-productive sequences. Repertoires were compared by productive Simpson clonality and by the Morisita overlap index of productive TRB rearrangements between infused TIL and blood. Absolute clonotype counts in blood were estimated by multiplying the lymphocyte count by the CD3+ fraction and by the productive frequency of the clone. In TCRdb, the immuneACCESS table is reduced to in-frame sequences with V and J assigned. These tables do not hold every clone; where another copy was compared, an unresolved V gene accounts for under half, and the others remain unexplained. From that table come the V and J calls and clone size; the DNA was used to work out D and trimming. This sample gives some 43,000 clones in total; 79% of them show up just once. Less than 15% of the sample comes from the top ten.

Summary of the overall study and its limitations: The baseline peripheral repertoire was partially replaced by infused TIL clonotypes, which then decayed over months, and no apparent association between persistence and response was found. Generalizability was limited because the cohort was highly selected, with more treatment-naive, never-smoker and oncogene-addicted patients included than is typical. The study protocol defined all tumor marker inferences as exploratory.

The meaning of the sample's time point label: pre-treatment sample, taken before nivolumab and TIL therapy. Adults with stage 4 NSCLC were enrolled in a dual-center phase I trial from late 2017 to January 2020. The samples were drawn from an open-label, single-arm phase I trial testing tumor-infiltrating lymphocyte therapy combined with nivolumab in advanced non-small cell lung cancer. Blood mononuclear cells from EDTA tubes were isolated by Ficoll gradient, snap-frozen as pellets, and DNA was extracted with a Qiagen mini-prep kit. Worth noting for this clone: Its specific antigen is unknown. There are no base qualities to consult, and no much larger clone falls within one base.

This TCR was recovered from a man between 65 and 85 years old with non-small cell lung cancer. Here the sequenced sample was blood, taken at baseline.

CDR3 loop: CASSLAGLGAHEQYF. The DNA reads TGCGCCAGCAGCTTGGCCGGACTGGGGGCCCACGAGCAGTACTTC. In this chain, TRBV5-1 is recombined with TRBJ2-7; TRBD1 is a possible D gene, resting on 6 matching bases. The CDR3 sequence holds 15 residues, the cysteine and phenylalanine included. Of all the DNA, just the CDR3 is kept, 45 bases in frame from base 1. V drops 0 bases and J drops 5 bases, leaving 15 bases in between. CDR1 is given as SGHRS and CDR2 as YFSETQ, both from the germline V gene.